Presented here are 23 T cell receptor beta chains from one specimen sequenced in a study of OX40 agonist ivuxolimab in advanced cancers. The assay was immunoSEQ multiplex PCR, and TCRdb's table has in-frame clones only and misses some. The data show under 80,000 clones, approximately 86% seen once. The sample consisted of CD4+ or CD8+ T cells sorted from blood, taken in a trial of the OX40 agonist ivuxolimab. These receptor sequences come from an adult with an advanced solid tumor such as melanoma, head and neck, liver or kidney cancer.

This clone has just a few counts. The J gene is TRBJ2-2, the V gene TRBV7-3; unclear D gene. Trimming took 5 bases from V and 0 from J, leaving 4 bases between them. The germline V gene encodes CDR1 SGHTA and CDR2 FQGTGA. The CDR3 covers 13 residues. The CDR3 here is CASSPTNTGELFF. CDR3 DNA sequence: TGTGCCAGCAGCCCCACGAACACCGGGGAGCTGTTTTTT.

The genes are TRBV6-5 and TRBJ2-1; D might be TRBD2 (5 bases). The CDR3 has 15 amino acids. Deletions cut 0 bases from V and 3 bases from J, with 9 bases between. Germline V CDR1 and CDR2: MNHEY, SVGAGI. CDR3 residues: CASSYSKRNYNEQFF. The CDR3 DNA follows: TGTGCCAGCAGTTACTCGAAGCGGAACTACAATGAGCAGTTCTTC.

This sequence joins TRBV5-6 and TRBJ1-2; D might be TRBD1 (6 bases). The germline V gene encodes CDR1 SGHDT and CDR2 YYEEEE. The ends were cut back, 4 bases at V and 2 bases at J, with 12 bases in the middle. The CDR3 spans 14 residues. The CDR3 nucleotides are TGTGCCAGCAGCCCTCAGGGGATGAACTATGGCTACACCTTC. This codes for CASSPQGMNYGYTF.

CDR3 loop: CASSQRPGRGREKLFF. CDR3 DNA: TGTGCCAGCAGCCAACGTCCGGGGCGGGGGAGAGAAAAACTGTTTTTT. The chain carries TRBV14 and TRBJ1-4, with D tentatively TRBD1 (5 bases). Germline CDR1 SGHDN, CDR2 FVKESK. The CDR3 sequence is 16 residues long. Trimming removed 2 bases from V and 8 bases from J, with 18 bases in between.

The genes are TRBV6-5 and TRBJ1-1; 9 bases align to TRBD1. This CDR3 spans 15 amino acids. Trimming cost V 6 bases and J 2 bases; bases outside gene matches: 7. Germline V gene data show CDR1 as MNHEY and CDR2 as SVGAGI. The DNA for the CDR3 is TGTGCCAGCAGACGGACAGGGGATTCAAACACTGAAGCTTTCTTT. Translating it yields CASRRTGDSNTEAFF.

The V and J genes are TRBV28 and TRBJ1-2; possibly TRBD1 for D (5 bases). The germline gives CDR1 MDHEN, CDR2 SYDVKM. Trimming removed 4 bases at V and 8 bases at J, with 14 bases between. This CDR3 is built from 13 residues. The chain's CDR3 is CASSWAGQNGYTF. DNA of the CDR3: TGTGCCAGCAGTTGGGCAGGGCAGAACGGCTACACCTTC.

The chain carries TRBV18 and TRBJ1-1; 8 bases match TRBD1. V lost 6 bases to trimming and J lost 2 bases; unmatched junction nucleotides: 8. From germline, CDR1 is KGHSH and CDR2 LQKENI. The CDR3 has 15 amino acids. The CDR3 DNA sequence: TGTGCCAGCTCGCGGACAGGGAAACAAAACACTGAAGCTTTCTTT. It is translated as CASSRTGKQNTEAFF.

V and J are TRBV25-1 and TRBJ2-1; unclear D gene. The V gene's germline CDR1 is MGHDK and CDR2 SYGVNS. V lost 5 bases and J 8 bases, leaving 16 bases between the germline ends. There are 14 residues in the CDR3. CDR3 loop: CASSSDLLSHEQFF. CDR3 coding DNA: TGTGCCAGCAGTTCCGATCTCTTGTCCCATGAGCAGTTCTTC.

The CDR3 nucleotides read TGTGCCAGCACAGCTACCTACGAGCAGTACTTC. Translated, it gives CASTATYEQYF. The chain joins TRBV6-5 to TRBJ2-7; D not certain. The V gene's germline CDR1 is MNHEY and CDR2 SVGAGI. V was clipped by 7 bases and J by 2 bases, with 6 bases between them. The CDR3 totals 11 residues.

The rearrangement joins TRBV7-2 to TRBJ2-5, with D unclear. There are 15 residues in the CDR3. V was cut by 1 base and J by 5 bases, with 14 bases left in between. Germline V gene data show CDR1 as SGHTA and CDR2 as FQGNSA. CDR3 in amino acids: CASSLEWGNWETQYF. CDR3 nucleotide sequence: TGTGCCAGCAGCTTAGAGTGGGGTAACTGGGAGACCCAGTACTTC. Using reference TRBV7-2 and TRBJ2-5 for the parts outside the CDR3, the full variable domain is GAGVSQSPSNKVTEKGKDVELRCDPISGHTALYWYRQSLGQGLEFLIYFQGNSAPDKSGLPSDRFSAERTGGSVSTLTIQRTQQEDSAVYLCASSLEWGNWETQYFGPGTRLLVL.

The V and J genes are TRBV6-5 and TRBJ1-2; no firm D call. Trimming removed 5 bases from V and 8 bases from J, with 9 bases in between. CDR1 and CDR2 (germline): MNHEY, SVGAGI. This CDR3 comprises 11 residues. For the CDR3, the DNA is TGTGCCAGCAGTGTTCTCTTGGGCTACACCTTC. Translation: CASSVLLGYTF.

The V and J genes are TRBV7-6 and TRBJ1-6, with D tentatively TRBD1 (6 bases). V lost 5 bases and J lost 3, with 14 bases in between. Germline V gene lookup returns CDR1 SGHVS and CDR2 FNYEAQ. The CDR3 length is 16 residues. CDR3 in amino acids: CASSSLGGGYNSPLHF. CDR3 bases: TGTGCCAGCAGCAGCCTGGGAGGGGGCTATAATTCACCCCTCCACTTT.

The gene calls are TRBV5-1 and TRBJ1-4, with a weak D call TRBD1 (5 bases). In germline, CDR1 is SGHRS, CDR2 YFSETQ. This CDR3 has 15 residues. V was shortened by 3 bases and J by 2 bases, with 11 bases between the two germline ends. The CDR3 region is CASSSQGVTNEKLFF. CDR3 nucleotide sequence: TGCGCCAGCAGCTCCCAGGGTGTTACTAATGAAAAACTGTTTTTT.

This clone turned up a few times. The rearrangement joins TRBV27 to TRBJ1-2, with 11 bases identical to TRBD1. V lost 5 bases to trimming and J lost 8 bases; unmatched junction nucleotides: 13. Germline CDR1 and CDR2: MNHEY and SMNVEV (reference sequence). The CDR3 loop spans 16 amino acids. CDR3 coding DNA: TGTGCCAGCAGTACCTACGCCGGACAGGGGGCGGGCGGCTACACCTTC. Translating gives CASSTYAGQGAGGYTF.

This chain uses TRBV5-4 with TRBJ1-2; D is perhaps TRBD1 (5 bases). Trimming removed 7 bases from V and 3 bases from J, with 13 bases in between. The CDR3 has 13 residues. From germline, CDR1 is SGHNT and CDR2 YYREEE (reference sequence). The CDR3 here is CASQFRGDYGYTF. The CDR3 DNA is TGTGCCAGCCAGTTTCGGGGGGACTATGGCTACACCTTC.

This chain uses TRBV21-1 with TRBJ1-2; TRBD1 reflects the table's D call only, with no check against the DNA. TRBV21-1 is listed as a pseudogene. The CDR3 loop spans 16 amino acids. The CDR3 DNA sequence: TGTGCCAGCCATGCGCTGCCGGCAGGGAAAGACTATGGCTACACCTTC. Amino acid sequence: CASHALPAGKDYGYTF.

This chain links TRBV6-4 with TRBJ1-6; the D is unclear. CDR1 MRHNA and CDR2 SNTAGT come from the germline V gene. This CDR3 comprises 12 residues. V lost 6 bases, J lost 7 bases, and 7 bases lay in between. The CDR3 region has the DNA TGTGCCAGCAGGGTCAGCAATTCACCCCTCCACTTT. Translating gives CASRVSNSPLHF.

The V gene is TRBV28, the J gene TRBJ2-1; the D is unclear. CDR1 and CDR2 (germline): MDHEN, SYDVKM. The CDR3 is 11 residues long. Trimming removed 2 bases at V and 6 bases at J, with 2 bases between. This chain's CDR3 is CASSLSNEQFF. In nucleotides, the CDR3 is TGTGCCAGCAGTTTAAGCAATGAGCAGTTCTTC.

In DNA form, the CDR3 reads TGTGCCAGCAGCCAAATTTGGGGGATTTACCCGTACAATGAGCAGTTCTTC. It is translated as CASSQIWGIYPYNEQFF. The V gene is TRBV11-2, the J gene TRBJ2-1; D may be TRBD1 or TRBD2 (5 bases each). The CDR3 runs to 17 residues. Germline values: CDR1 SGHAT, CDR2 FQNNGV. V gave up 5 bases and J gave up 4 bases, with 21 bases separating them.

The J gene is TRBJ2-3, the V gene TRBV19; D gene ambiguous. V shed 4 bases and J shed 6 bases, with 11 bases lying between them. This CDR3 is 13 amino acids long. Germline V CDR1 and CDR2: LNHDA, SQIVND (reference sequence). The CDR3 DNA is TGTGCCAGTAGTACCGGGTTGCGCGATACGCAGTATTTT. It yields the protein CASSTGLRDTQYF.

This clone is labeled medium-sized (0.01 to 0.1%). The chain recombines TRBV4-1 with TRBJ1-1; possible D gene TRBD1, 5 bases. CDR3 length: 14 residues. Germline CDR1 and CDR2: MGHRA and YSYEKL. Trimming removed 0 bases from V and 4 bases from J, with 9 bases in between. CDR3 protein: CASSQDPGITEAFF. The CDR3 nucleotides are TGCGCCAGCAGCCAAGATCCAGGGATCACTGAAGCTTTCTTT.

This clone was seen just once. The chain carries TRBV30 and TRBJ1-1; D remains unclear. Germline-derived CDR1 and CDR2 are GTSNPN and SVGIG (reference sequence). Trimming took 7 bases from V and 1 from J, leaving 19 bases between them. This CDR3 spans 15 amino acids. The DNA of the CDR3 is TGTGCCTCATGGAGCCCCGGACGGGGGAACACTGAAGCTTTCTTT. It specifies CASWSPGRGNTEAFF.

The gene calls are TRBV5-6 and TRBJ2-3; no reliable D call. V was trimmed by 6 bases and J by 2 bases, leaving 7 bases between them. The germline gives CDR1 SGHDT, CDR2 YYEEEE. This CDR3 is built from 12 residues. The CDR3 sequence: CASIADTDTQYF. The DNA for the CDR3 is TGTGCCAGCATTGCCGACACAGATACGCAGTATTTT.